Below, 16 T cell receptor beta chains from the same sample are listed, as sequenced in a study of cytomegalovirus exposure and HLA in healthy donors. 60 Vbeta and 13 Jbeta primers were used in PCR. Produced via immunoSEQ multiplex PCR; TCRdb's table is partial and in-frame only. The sample lists 150,000 to 200,000 clones, more than 65% seen once, with roughly 1.4% in the top ten. Sequencing was performed on PBMCs. Receptors were obtained from a man between 45 and 60 years old in good health and CMV-seropositive.

The chain uses TRBV28 and TRBJ1-1; D is perhaps TRBD1 (6 bases). Trimming removed 6 bases from V and 1 base from J, with 9 bases in between. This CDR3 has 13 amino acids. The germline V gene encodes CDR1 MDHEN and CDR2 SYDVKM. The chain's CDR3 is CASRGHSNTEAFF. CDR3 in DNA: TGTGCCAGCAGGGGACACTCGAACACTGAAGCTTTCTTT.

The chain joins TRBV27 to TRBJ2-5; 7 bases line up with TRBD2. The CDR3 runs 13 residues. Germline V lookup: CDR1 MNHEY, CDR2 SMNVEV (reference sequence). J lost 7 bases, V lost 4 bases, and 6 bases had no gene match. CDR3 DNA sequence: TGTGCCAGCAGTTGGGGTCCGGGGGGGACCCAGTACTTC. Its translation: CASSWGPGGTQYF.

The chain links TRBV11-2 to TRBJ1-3, with 8 bases matching TRBD1. The CDR3 is made up of 14 amino acids. Germline CDR1 is SGHAT and CDR2 is FQNNGV. After removal of 6 bases from V and 4 bases from J, the junction contained 5 bases not matched to a gene. The CDR3: CASSRTGLGNTIYF. The DNA for the CDR3 is TGTGCCAGCAGTCGGACAGGGCTGGGAAACACCATATATTTT. Full variable domain (outside the CDR3, taken from reference TRBV11-2 and TRBJ1-3): EAGVAQSPRYKIIEKRQSVAFWCNPISGHATLYWYQQILGQGPKLLIQFQNNGVVDDSQLPKDRFSAERLKGVDSTLKIQPAKLEDSAVYLCASSRTGLGNTIYFGEGSWLTVV.

V is TRBV7-9 and J is TRBJ1-3, with D hard to call. The germline V and J ends were trimmed by 5 bases and 0 bases, with 11 bases remaining between them. Germline V gene sequence: CDR1 SEHNR, CDR2 FQNEAQ (reference sequence). This CDR3 comprises 15 residues. The CDR3 protein is CASSPTTVSGNTIYF. DNA of the CDR3: TGTGCCAGCAGCCCCACAACAGTCTCTGGAAACACCATATATTTT.

This sequence joins TRBV9 and TRBJ1-2, with 8 bases identical to TRBD1. The V gene's germline CDR1 is SGDLS and CDR2 YYNGEE. J was trimmed by 1 base and V by 7 bases; bases with no gene match: 6. The CDR3 totals 14 residues. The CDR3 DNA sequence: TGTGCCAGCCGGACAGGGCAAGATAACTATGGCTACACCTTC. Amino acids: CASRTGQDNYGYTF.

The chain recombines TRBV29-1 with TRBJ1-1; D unresolved. This CDR3 has 12 residues. V was pared by 7 bases and J by 1 base, with 10 bases between. Germline-derived CDR1 and CDR2 are SQVTM and ANQGSEA. This CDR3 reads CSAWLANTEAFF. CDR3 nucleotide sequence: TGCAGCGCATGGTTGGCGAACACTGAAGCTTTCTTT.

The chain uses TRBV7-9 and TRBJ2-3; D is possibly TRBD2 (5 bases). The CDR3 loop spans 16 amino acids. Germline CDR1 SEHNR, CDR2 FQNEAQ (reference sequence). V dropped 0 bases and J dropped 2 bases, with 12 bases sitting between them. Here the CDR3 DNA reads TGTGCCAGCAGCTTAGCGACTAAAGCCGACACAGATACGCAGTATTTT. Its protein product is CASSLATKADTDTQYF.

This clone came up once. CDR3 DNA sequence: TGTGCCAGCAGCTATTTAGCGGGAGCTGAGCAGTTCTTC. Its protein is CASSYLAGAEQFF. V is TRBV11-3 and J is TRBJ2-1, with TRBD2 matching over 9 bases. Per germline, CDR1 SGHNT and CDR2 YENEEA. V gave up 4 bases and J gave up 9 bases; unmatched junction bases: 4. The CDR3 contains 13 residues.

The genes are TRBV19 and TRBJ1-1, with D maybe TRBD1 (6 bases). V lost 3 bases, J lost 0 bases, and 11 bases lay in between. In germline, CDR1 is LNHDA, CDR2 SQIVND (reference sequence). There are 15 residues in the CDR3. This CDR3 reads CASSMDSKMNTEAFF. The CDR3 coding sequence is TGTGCCAGTAGTATGGACAGCAAGATGAACACTGAAGCTTTCTTT.

The V call is TRBV19, the J call TRBJ2-5; 8 bases agree with TRBD2. Germline CDR1 and CDR2: LNHDA and SQIVND (reference sequence). This CDR3 is built from 14 residues. J was trimmed by 6 bases and V by 6 bases; bases with no gene match: 9. As DNA, the CDR3 is TGTGCCAGTAGACCCAGCGGGAGTGGAAAGACCCAGTACTTC. Its translation is CASRPSGSGKTQYF.

This clone showed up just once. This sequence joins TRBV28 and TRBJ1-1; D possibly corresponds to TRBD1 (5 bases). CDR1 is MDHEN, CDR2 SYDVKM, per germline. Trimming took off 8 bases at V and 3 bases at J, with 16 bases between the two ends. This CDR3 is built from 14 residues. The CDR3 reads CASGGTETYTEAFF. In DNA, the CDR3 is TGTGCCAGCGGGGGGACGGAGACGTACACTGAAGCTTTCTTT.

The chain combines TRBV6-6 with TRBJ1-1; D is undetermined. Looked up from germline, CDR1 is MNHNY and CDR2 is SVGAGI (reference sequence). CDR3 length: 14 residues. Deletions cut 5 bases from V and 0 bases from J, with 10 bases between. The chain's CDR3 is CASSLTGLNTEAFF. The CDR3 DNA reads TGTGCCAGCAGTCTGACGGGGTTGAACACTGAAGCTTTCTTT.

This chain joins TRBV28 and TRBJ1-3; TRBD1 matches at 8 bases. Per the germline V gene, CDR1 is MDHEN and CDR2 is SYDVKM. J was trimmed by 6 bases and V by 2 bases; bases with no gene match: 9. This CDR3 contains 16 residues. The DNA for the CDR3 is TGTGCCAGCAGTTTACGTCGGACAGGGAAGGAAAACACCATATATTTT. Encoded protein: CASSLRRTGKENTIYF.

The V gene is TRBV28, the J gene TRBJ1-5, with D perhaps matching TRBD1 (5 bases). The V end lost 6 bases, the J end lost 9 bases, and 12 bases lay between the germline ends. The CDR3 contains 12 residues. The germline gives CDR1 MDHEN, CDR2 SYDVKM. The CDR3: CASRSDGGPQHF. The CDR3 DNA sequence: TGTGCCAGCAGGTCCGACGGGGGGCCCCAGCATTTT.

The V call is TRBV6-5, the J call TRBJ2-7; maybe TRBD2 (6 bases). The CDR3 has 15 amino acids. Trimming took off 3 bases at V and 2 bases at J, with 14 bases between the two ends. Germline lookup yields CDR1 MNHEY and CDR2 SVGAGI. The CDR3 loop is CASSYRSEGTYEQYF. CDR3 DNA: TGTGCCAGCAGTTATAGGTCGGAGGGAACCTACGAGCAGTACTTC.

The rearrangement joins TRBV7-2 to TRBJ1-6, with D maybe TRBD1 (6 bases). The germline V and J ends were trimmed by 5 bases and 10 bases, with 15 bases remaining between them. This CDR3 contains 14 residues. Germline loops: CDR1 SGHTA, CDR2 FQGNSA. CDR3 sequence reads: CASSHPRGISPLHF. Written as DNA, the CDR3 is TGTGCCAGCAGCCACCCCAGGGGTATATCACCCCTCCACTTT.